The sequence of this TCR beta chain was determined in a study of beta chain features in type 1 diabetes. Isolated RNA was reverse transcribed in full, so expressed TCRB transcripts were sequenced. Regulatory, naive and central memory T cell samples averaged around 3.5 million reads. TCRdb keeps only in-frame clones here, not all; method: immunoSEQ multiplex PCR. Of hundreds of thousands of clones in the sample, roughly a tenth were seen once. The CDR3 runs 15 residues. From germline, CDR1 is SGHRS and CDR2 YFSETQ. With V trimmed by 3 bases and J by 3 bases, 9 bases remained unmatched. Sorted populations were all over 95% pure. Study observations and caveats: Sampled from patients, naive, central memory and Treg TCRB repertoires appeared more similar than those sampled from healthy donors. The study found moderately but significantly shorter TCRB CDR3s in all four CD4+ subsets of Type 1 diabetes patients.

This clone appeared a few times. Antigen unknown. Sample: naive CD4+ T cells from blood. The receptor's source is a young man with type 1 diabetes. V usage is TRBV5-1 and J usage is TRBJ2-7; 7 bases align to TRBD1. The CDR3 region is CASSSNPGQNYEQYF. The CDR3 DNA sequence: TGCGCCAGCAGCTCAAATCCGGGACAGAACTACGAGCAGTACTTC.